One and the same sample provided the 26 T cell receptor beta chains below, sequenced in a study of blood T cell repertoires in COVID-19. TCRdb's table, derived via immunoSEQ multiplex PCR, lists solely in-frame clones and lacks some. In the table there are 95,000 to 150,000 clones, more than 80% of which are singletons. Material: peripheral blood. These receptors were obtained from a man between 35 and 55 years old with acute or convalescent COVID-19.

V usage is TRBV12-5 and J usage is TRBJ1-6; D gene uncertain. The CDR3 runs to 12 residues. With 4 bases removed from V and 8 bases from J, the gap between germline ends came to 6 bases. Per germline, CDR1 LGHNT and CDR2 FRNRAP. CDR3 in DNA: TGTGCTAGTGGTTGGGCCGATTCACCCCTCCACTTT. Translating gives CASGWADSPLHF.

By share of the sample, this clone is medium-sized. The rearrangement links TRBV14 to TRBJ1-2; a possible D gene is TRBD1 (5 bases). This CDR3 contains 13 residues. The V end lost 2 bases, the J end lost 8 bases, and 12 bases lay between the germline ends. Germline V CDR1 and CDR2: SGHDN, FVKESK. In DNA form, the CDR3 reads TGTGCCAGCAGCCAAATACAGGCGGCAGGCTACACCTTC. Its protein is CASSQIQAAGYTF.

The sample holds one count of this clone. The chain is built from TRBV10-3 and TRBJ1-6; 7 nucleotides line up with TRBD1. The V gene end was trimmed by 9 bases and the J gene end by 8 bases; junction bases not matched to a gene: 7. CDR1 ENHRY and CDR2 SYGVKD come from the germline V gene. This CDR3 region has 13 residues. CDR3 sequence: CAIGRDSDSPLHF. For the CDR3, the DNA is TGTGCCATTGGCCGGGACAGCGATTCACCCCTCCACTTT.

This clone appeared a single time. The chain recombines TRBV4-1 with TRBJ1-1, with D uncertain. This CDR3 is 15 amino acids long. Germline CDR1 MGHRA, CDR2 YSYEKL. Trimming shortened V by 4 bases and J by 1 base, and 13 bases separated the two germline ends. Here the CDR3 DNA reads TGCGCCAGCAGCCCACCCCCTGGAGGGAACACTGAAGCTTTCTTT. It is translated as CASSPPPGGNTEAFF.

This clone was seen more than once but under ten times. Here the CDR3 DNA reads TGCAGCGTCAGGGAGGGGCAGGGCTACACCTTC. Protein sequence: CSVREGQGYTF. The chain uses TRBV29-1 and TRBJ1-2, with D maybe TRBD1 (5 bases). CDR1 is SQVTM and CDR2 is ANQGSEA in the germline V gene. The CDR3 has 11 residues. V was clipped by 6 bases and J by 8 bases, with 13 bases between them.

The rearrangement links TRBV4-2 to TRBJ2-1, with TRBD2 matching over 7 bases. The V gene end was trimmed by 1 base and the J gene end by 5 bases; junction bases not matched to a gene: 5. The CDR3 is made up of 15 amino acids. The germline V gene encodes CDR1 LGHNA and CDR2 YNFKEQ. The CDR3 here is CASSQAGGTNNEQFF. The CDR3, as DNA: TGTGCCAGCAGCCAAGCCGGGGGGACGAACAATGAGCAGTTCTTC.

The chain links TRBV2 to TRBJ1-2, with D unresolved. The V gene lost 3 bases and the J gene lost 2 bases, with 7 bases spanning the gap. Germline values: CDR1 SNHLY, CDR2 FYNNEI. This CDR3 region has 13 residues. CDR3 sequence: CASSDSRNYGYTF. The CDR3 bases are TGTGCCAGCAGTGATTCCAGGAACTATGGCTACACCTTC.

The V and J genes are TRBV4-1 and TRBJ1-1; D not certain. The CDR3 is made up of 11 amino acids. Between the trimmed V and J ends, which lost 0 bases and 11 bases, there was a span of 7 bases. Per germline, CDR1 MGHRA and CDR2 YSYEKL. The DNA of the CDR3 is TGCGCCAGCAGCCAAGATATAGTGGCTTTCTTT. It yields the protein CASSQDIVAFF.

The chain employs TRBV20-1 and TRBJ1-1; a possible D gene is TRBD1 (5 bases). The germline V gene encodes CDR1 DFQATT and CDR2 SNEGSKA (reference sequence). Trimming left V 1 base short and J 10 bases short, with 7 bases between. This CDR3 comprises 10 residues. CDR3 loop: CSARVGGAFF. The CDR3 DNA sequence: TGCAGTGCTAGAGTGGGGGGAGCTTTCTTT.

This chain links TRBV3-1 (or the pseudogene TRBV3-2) with TRBJ1-3, with no clear D. The CDR3 consists of 15 residues. Germline CDR1 and CDR2: LGHDT and YNNKEL (reference sequence). V was trimmed by 3 bases and J by 0 bases, leaving 9 bases between them. The CDR3 loop reads CASSHHSGSGNTIYF. The DNA for the CDR3 is TGTGCCAGCAGCCACCACAGCGGCTCTGGAAACACCATATATTTT.

The V call is TRBV12-5, the J call TRBJ2-7; 9 positions match TRBD1. There are 15 residues in the CDR3. Looked up from germline, CDR1 is LGHNT and CDR2 is FRNRAP. Trimming removed 1 base from V and 2 bases from J; junction bases left unmatched: 3. The CDR3 bases are TGTGCTAGTGGTTTGGGACAGGGGGGTACCTACGAGCAGTACTTC. Its translation is CASGLGQGGTYEQYF. Full variable domain (remainder filled in from reference TRBV12-5 and TRBJ2-7): DARVTQTPRHKVTEMGQEVTMRCQPILGHNTVFWYRQTMMQGLELLAYFRNRAPLDDSGMPKDRFSAEMPDATLATLKIQPSEPRDSAVYFCASGLGQGGTYEQYFGPGTRLTVT.

V and J are TRBV19 and TRBJ2-7; 9 bases align to TRBD1. The V gene end was trimmed by 0 bases and the J gene end by 2 bases; junction bases not matched to a gene: 8. This CDR3 contains 17 residues. Germline V gives CDR1 LNHDA, CDR2 SQIVND (reference sequence). CDR3 bases: TGTGCCAGTAGTATAGACGCCGTAGGGACAGGGACCTACGAGCAGTACTTC. Protein product: CASSIDAVGTGTYEQYF.

The chain uses TRBV27 and TRBJ1-2; D unclear. V was trimmed by 8 bases and J by 4 bases, leaving 23 bases between them. The germline V gene has CDR1 MNHEY and CDR2 SMNVEV (reference sequence). The CDR3 covers 16 residues. The CDR3 loop reads CASGPETGSLAYGYTF. The CDR3, as DNA: TGTGCCAGCGGACCAGAAACGGGGAGCCTTGCCTATGGCTACACCTTC.

This clone is a singleton in its sample. J is TRBJ2-1 and V is TRBV30; possibly TRBD1 for D (5 bases). CDR1 is GTSNPN, CDR2 SVGIG, per germline (reference sequence). This CDR3 is built from 13 residues. The ends were cut back, 5 bases at V and 5 bases at J, with 13 bases in the middle. This CDR3 reads CAWGKGFHNEQFF. As DNA, the CDR3 is TGTGCCTGGGGAAAGGGGTTCCACAATGAGCAGTTCTTC.

The chain couples TRBV12-3 or TRBV12-4 to TRBJ1-4, with a tentative D call TRBD1 (5 bases). The CDR3 sequence is 12 residues long. Trimming stripped 6 bases from V and 8 bases from J, with 10 bases between. CDR3 nucleotides: TGTGCCAGCAGCCTTGGACAAGAAAAACTGTTTTTT. Protein: CASSLGQEKLFF.

This clone was seen a few times. The chain carries TRBV24-1 and TRBJ2-3, with TRBD2 identical over 11 bases. Germline V lookup: CDR1 KGHDR, CDR2 SFDVKD. Losses at the gene ends were 2 bases for V and 5 bases for J; bases not matched to a gene: 14. The CDR3 is made up of 19 amino acids. The CDR3 protein is CATSDSNPSSGRWGDTQYF. In DNA form, the CDR3 reads TGTGCCACCAGTGATTCCAACCCTTCTAGCGGGAGGTGGGGAGATACGCAGTATTTT.

This chain connects TRBV19 to TRBJ1-2, with D maybe TRBD1 (5 bases). Germline CDR1 and CDR2: LNHDA and SQIVND (reference sequence). V was pared by 6 bases and J by 8 bases, with 13 bases between. The CDR3 is 12 amino acids. CDR3 amino acids: CASSGPGYGYTF. The CDR3 coding sequence is TGTGCCAGTAGCGGACCAGGGTACGGCTACACCTTC.

The CDR3 protein is CATSRNTGHGNTIYF. The CDR3, as DNA: TGTGCCACCAGCAGGAACACAGGGCATGGAAACACCATATATTTT. The rearrangement joins TRBV15 to TRBJ1-3, with D perhaps matching TRBD1 (6 bases). Deletions cut 3 bases from V and 3 bases from J, with 12 bases between. The length of the CDR3 is 15 residues. Germline V gives CDR1 LNHNV, CDR2 YYDKDF (reference sequence).

This sequence joins TRBV7-9 and TRBJ2-7; TRBD2 aligns across 11 bases. Germline CDR1 reads SEHNR; CDR2 reads FQNEAQ (reference sequence). The CDR3 loop spans 15 amino acids. V dropped 5 bases and J dropped 5; count of bases not matched to a gene: 8. The CDR3 DNA is TGTGCCAGCAGCCTTAGCGGGAGGGCCGTCGACGAGCAGTACTTC. Amino acids: CASSLSGRAVDEQYF.

The chain employs TRBV2 and TRBJ2-7, with D maybe TRBD1 (5 bases). Germline V lookup: CDR1 SNHLY, CDR2 FYNNEI. Trimming shortened V by 1 base and J by 7 bases, and 14 bases separated the two germline ends. The CDR3 is 14 residues long. The CDR3 loop is CASSEGVGAGEQYF. CDR3 DNA: TGTGCCAGCAGTGAAGGGGTTGGGGCCGGAGAGCAGTACTTC.

V is TRBV2 and J is TRBJ2-7; the match to TRBD2 covers 13 bases. The CDR3 extends over 18 amino acids. Germline values: CDR1 SNHLY, CDR2 FYNNEI. Germline trimming cut 4 bases from V and 5 bases from J; bases unmatched to any gene: 14. The CDR3 sequence is CASSGKGRPGLAGNEQYF. For the CDR3, the DNA is TGTGCCAGCAGTGGGAAGGGACGGCCGGGACTAGCGGGAAACGAGCAGTACTTC.

The gene calls are TRBV18 and TRBJ2-7; 7 nucleotides match TRBD2. Germline values: CDR1 KGHSH, CDR2 LQKENI. The CDR3 contains 18 residues. V lost 1 base and J lost 0; bases outside the gene matches: 12. As DNA, the CDR3 is TGTGCCAGCTCACCACGGGCGGGAGTCGGGACTACCTCCTACGAGCAGTACTTC. Its protein is CASSPRAGVGTTSYEQYF.

The gene calls are TRBV6-6 and TRBJ2-7; perhaps TRBD1 as D (6 bases). Germline values: CDR1 MNHNY, CDR2 SVGAGI (reference sequence). V lost 5 bases and J lost 4, with 9 bases in between. The CDR3 runs 12 residues. CDR3 in DNA: TGTGCCAGCAGTCAGGGGATGTACGAGCAGTACTTC. Protein: CASSQGMYEQYF.

The sample holds a few counts of this clone. This rearrangement joins TRBV9 to TRBJ1-4; TRBD1 might be the D (5 bases). The CDR3 has 14 residues. The germline CDR1 and CDR2 sequences are SGDLS and YYNGEE. With 3 bases removed from V and 5 bases from J, the gap between germline ends came to 11 bases. The CDR3 DNA reads as TGTGCCAGCAGCGCGGGGGTGGAGAATGAAAAACTGTTTTTT. Translation: CASSAGVENEKLFF.

The V call is TRBV10-3, the J call TRBJ2-1, with 8 bases fitting TRBD2. V was pared by 0 bases and J by 10 bases, with 8 bases of the junction left unmatched. Germline V gives CDR1 ENHRY, CDR2 SYGVKD. The CDR3 spans 15 residues. The CDR3 bases are TGTGCCATCAGTGAGTCAAGTTGGGTAGCGGGGGAGCAGTTCTTC. This gives the protein CAISESSWVAGEQFF.

This rearrangement joins TRBV6-5 to TRBJ2-3; 7 nucleotides line up with TRBD2. Germline CDR1 MNHEY, CDR2 SVGAGI. V lost 7 bases, J lost 2 bases, and 9 bases stayed unmatched. The CDR3 extends over 15 amino acids. CDR3 nucleotide sequence: TGTGCCAGCAACCTACTAGCGCCCGACACAGATACGCAGTATTTT. Amino acids: CASNLLAPDTDTQYF.